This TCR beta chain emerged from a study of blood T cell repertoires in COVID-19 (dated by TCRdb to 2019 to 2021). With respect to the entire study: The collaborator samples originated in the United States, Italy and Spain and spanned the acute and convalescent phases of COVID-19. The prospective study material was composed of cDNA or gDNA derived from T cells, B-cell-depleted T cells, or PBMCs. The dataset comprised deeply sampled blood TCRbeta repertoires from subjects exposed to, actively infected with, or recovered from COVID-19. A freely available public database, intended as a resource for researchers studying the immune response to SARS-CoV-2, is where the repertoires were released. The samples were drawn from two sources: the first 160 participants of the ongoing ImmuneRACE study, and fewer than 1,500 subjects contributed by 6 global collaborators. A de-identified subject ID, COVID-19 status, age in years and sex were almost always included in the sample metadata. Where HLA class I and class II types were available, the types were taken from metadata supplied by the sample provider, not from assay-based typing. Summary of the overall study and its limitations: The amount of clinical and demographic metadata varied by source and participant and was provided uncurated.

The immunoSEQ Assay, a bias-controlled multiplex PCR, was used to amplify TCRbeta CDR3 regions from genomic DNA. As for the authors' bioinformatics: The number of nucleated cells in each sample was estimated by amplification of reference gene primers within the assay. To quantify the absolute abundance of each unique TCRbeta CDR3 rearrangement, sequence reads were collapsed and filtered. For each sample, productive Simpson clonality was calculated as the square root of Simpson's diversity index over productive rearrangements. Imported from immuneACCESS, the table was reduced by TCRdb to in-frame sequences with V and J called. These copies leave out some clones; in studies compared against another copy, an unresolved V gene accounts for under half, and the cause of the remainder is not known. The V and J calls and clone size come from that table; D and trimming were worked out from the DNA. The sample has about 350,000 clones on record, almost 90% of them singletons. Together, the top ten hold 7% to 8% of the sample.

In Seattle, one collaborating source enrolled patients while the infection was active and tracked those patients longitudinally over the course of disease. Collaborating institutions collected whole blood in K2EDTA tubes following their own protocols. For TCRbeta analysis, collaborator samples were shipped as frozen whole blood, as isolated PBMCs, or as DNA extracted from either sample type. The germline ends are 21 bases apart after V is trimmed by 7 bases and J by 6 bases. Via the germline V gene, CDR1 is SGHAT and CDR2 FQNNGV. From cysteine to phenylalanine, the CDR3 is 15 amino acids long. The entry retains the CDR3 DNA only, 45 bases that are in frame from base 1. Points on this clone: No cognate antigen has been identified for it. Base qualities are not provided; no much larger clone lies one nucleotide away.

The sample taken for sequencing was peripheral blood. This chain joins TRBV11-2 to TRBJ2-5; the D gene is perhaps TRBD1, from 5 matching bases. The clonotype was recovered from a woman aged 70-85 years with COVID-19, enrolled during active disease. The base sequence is TGTGCCAGCACTCCCGAGTTCGACAGCAGGAAGACCCAGTACTTC. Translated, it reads CASTPEFDSRKTQYF.